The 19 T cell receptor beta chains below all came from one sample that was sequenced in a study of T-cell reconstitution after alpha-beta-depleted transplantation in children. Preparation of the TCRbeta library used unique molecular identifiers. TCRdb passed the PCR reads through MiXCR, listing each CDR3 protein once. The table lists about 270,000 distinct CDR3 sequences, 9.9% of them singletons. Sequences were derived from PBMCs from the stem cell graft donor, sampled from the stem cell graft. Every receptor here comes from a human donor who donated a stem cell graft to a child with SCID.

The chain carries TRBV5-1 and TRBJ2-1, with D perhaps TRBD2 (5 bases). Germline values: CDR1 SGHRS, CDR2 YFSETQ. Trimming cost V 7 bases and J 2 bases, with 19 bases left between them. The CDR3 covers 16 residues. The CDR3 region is CASAIPRDFTYNEQFF. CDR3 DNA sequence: TGCGCCAGCGCCATACCTCGGGATTTCACCTACAATGAGCAGTTCTTC.

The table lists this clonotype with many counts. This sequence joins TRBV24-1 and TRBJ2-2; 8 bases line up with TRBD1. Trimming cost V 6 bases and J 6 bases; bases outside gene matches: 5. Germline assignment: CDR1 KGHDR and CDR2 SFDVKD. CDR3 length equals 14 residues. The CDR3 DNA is TGTGCCACCAGTAAATCAGGGGGCCCCGGGGAGCTGTTTTTT. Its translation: CATSKSGGPGELFF.

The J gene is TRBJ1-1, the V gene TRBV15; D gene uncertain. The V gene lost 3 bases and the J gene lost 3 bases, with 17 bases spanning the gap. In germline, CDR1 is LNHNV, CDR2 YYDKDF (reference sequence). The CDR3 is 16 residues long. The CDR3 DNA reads TGTGCCACCAGCAGCCTTACCGTGTTGTACTACACTGAAGCTTTCTTT. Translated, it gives CATSSLTVLYYTEAFF.

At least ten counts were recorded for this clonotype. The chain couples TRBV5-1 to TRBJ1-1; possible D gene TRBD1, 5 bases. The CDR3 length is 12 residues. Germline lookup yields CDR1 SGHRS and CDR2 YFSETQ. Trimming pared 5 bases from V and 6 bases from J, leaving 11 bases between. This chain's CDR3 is CASSGRGAEAFF. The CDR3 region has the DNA TGCGCCAGCAGTGGGCGAGGGGCTGAAGCTTTCTTT.

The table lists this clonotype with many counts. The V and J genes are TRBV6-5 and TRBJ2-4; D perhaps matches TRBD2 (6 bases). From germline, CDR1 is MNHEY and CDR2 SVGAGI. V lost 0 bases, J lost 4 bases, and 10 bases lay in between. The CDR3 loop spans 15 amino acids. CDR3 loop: CASSYSRREKNIQYF. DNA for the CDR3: TGTGCCAGCAGTTACTCCCGACGGGAGAAAAACATTCAGTACTTC.

This chain's CDR3 is CASSAGTSGKETQYF. CDR3 in DNA: TGTGCCAGCAGCGCTGGGACTAGCGGAAAAGAGACCCAGTACTTC. The chain employs TRBV25-1 and TRBJ2-5, with 11 bases fitting TRBD2. The length of the CDR3 is 15 residues. The V gene's germline CDR1 is MGHDK and CDR2 SYGVNS. V gave up 6 bases and J gave up 3 bases; unmatched junction bases: 6.

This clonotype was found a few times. The CDR3 nucleotides are TGCGCCAGCAGCTCGGGACTAGCGGGGGCCACCGTTGACACAGATACGCAGTATTTT. Translating gives CASSSGLAGATVDTDTQYF. The chain joins TRBV5-1 to TRBJ2-3, with 14 nucleotides matching TRBD2. V trimming: 3 bases; J trimming: 2 bases; junction bases outside the gene matches: 11. This CDR3 has 19 residues. Germline loops: CDR1 SGHRS, CDR2 YFSETQ. Together with reference TRBV5-1 and TRBJ2-3, the CDR3 gives the full variable domain: KAGVTQTPRYLIKTRGQQVTLSCSPISGHRSVSWYQQTPGQGLQFLFEYFSETQRNKGNFPGRFSGRQFSNSRSEMNVSTLELGDSALYLCASSSGLAGATVDTDTQYFGPGTRLTVL.

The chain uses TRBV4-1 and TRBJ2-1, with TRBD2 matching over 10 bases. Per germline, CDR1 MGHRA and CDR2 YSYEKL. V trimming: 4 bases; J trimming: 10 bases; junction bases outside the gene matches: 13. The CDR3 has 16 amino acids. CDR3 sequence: CASSLRGTSGAHEQFF. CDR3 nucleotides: TGCGCCAGCAGCCTGAGAGGTACTAGCGGGGCTCACGAGCAGTTCTTC.

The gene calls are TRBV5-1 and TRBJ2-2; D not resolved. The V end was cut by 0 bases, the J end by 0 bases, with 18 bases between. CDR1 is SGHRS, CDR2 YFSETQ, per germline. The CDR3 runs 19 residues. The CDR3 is CASSLDLSRQRSNTGELFF. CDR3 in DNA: TGCGCCAGCAGCTTGGATCTCAGCCGTCAACGATCGAACACCGGGGAGCTGTTTTTT.

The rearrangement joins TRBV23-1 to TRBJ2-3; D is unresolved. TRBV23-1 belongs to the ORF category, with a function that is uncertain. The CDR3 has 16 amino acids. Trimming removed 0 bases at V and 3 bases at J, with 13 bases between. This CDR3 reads CASSQSGLTGTDTQYF. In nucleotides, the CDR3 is TGCGCCAGCAGTCAATCCGGATTAACCGGGACAGATACGCAGTATTTT.

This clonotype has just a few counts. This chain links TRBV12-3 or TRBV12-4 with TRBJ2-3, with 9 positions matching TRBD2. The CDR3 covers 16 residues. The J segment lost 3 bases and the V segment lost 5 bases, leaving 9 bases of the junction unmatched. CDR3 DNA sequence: TGTGCCAGCAGTCCGTCCAGCGGGGGGTTGACAGATACGCAGTATTTT. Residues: CASSPSSGGLTDTQYF.

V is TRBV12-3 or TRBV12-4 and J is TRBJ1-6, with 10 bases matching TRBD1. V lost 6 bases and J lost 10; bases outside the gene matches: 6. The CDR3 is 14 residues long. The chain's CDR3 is CASRIRDRGSPLHF. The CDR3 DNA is TGTGCCAGCAGGATCAGGGACAGGGGATCACCCCTCCACTTT.

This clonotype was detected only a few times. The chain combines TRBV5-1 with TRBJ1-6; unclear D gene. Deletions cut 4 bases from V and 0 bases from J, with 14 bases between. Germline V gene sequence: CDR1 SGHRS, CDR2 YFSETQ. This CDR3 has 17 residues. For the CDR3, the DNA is TGCGCCAGCAGCGGATATGCCGGGTCCTCCTATAATTCACCCCTCCACTTT. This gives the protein CASSGYAGSSYNSPLHF.

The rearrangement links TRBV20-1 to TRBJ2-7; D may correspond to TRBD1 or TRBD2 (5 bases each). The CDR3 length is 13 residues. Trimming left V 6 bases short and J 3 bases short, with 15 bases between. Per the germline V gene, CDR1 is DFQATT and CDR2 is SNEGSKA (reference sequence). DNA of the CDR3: TGCAGTGCCTATTGGGCAGGGAGCTACGAGCAGTACTTC. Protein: CSAYWAGSYEQYF.

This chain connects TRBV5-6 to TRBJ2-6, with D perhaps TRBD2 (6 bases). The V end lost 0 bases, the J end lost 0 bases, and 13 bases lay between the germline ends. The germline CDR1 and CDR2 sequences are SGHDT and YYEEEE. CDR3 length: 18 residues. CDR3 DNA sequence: TGTGCCAGCAGCTTGGCTCGGGAGAGATACTCTGGGGCCAACGTCCTGACTTTC. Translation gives CASSLARERYSGANVLTF. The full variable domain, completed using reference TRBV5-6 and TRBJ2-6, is DAGVTQSPTHLIKTRGQQVTLRCSPKSGHDTVSWYQQALGQGPQFIFQYYEEEERQRGNFPDRFSGHQFPNYSSELNVNALLLGDSALYLCASSLARERYSGANVLTFGAGSRLTVL.

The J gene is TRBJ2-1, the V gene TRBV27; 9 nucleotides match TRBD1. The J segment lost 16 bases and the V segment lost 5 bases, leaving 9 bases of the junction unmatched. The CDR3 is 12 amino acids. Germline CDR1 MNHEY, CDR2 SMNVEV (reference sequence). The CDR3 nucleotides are TGTGCCAGCAGTAAACCGGGACAGGGCCATTTCTTC. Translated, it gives CASSKPGQGHFF.

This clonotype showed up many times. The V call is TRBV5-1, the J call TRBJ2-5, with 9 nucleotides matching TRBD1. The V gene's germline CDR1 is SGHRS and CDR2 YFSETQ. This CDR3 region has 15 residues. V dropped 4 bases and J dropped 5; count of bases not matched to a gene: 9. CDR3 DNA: TGCGCCAGCAGCCCTACAGGGGGCCGAGTTGAGACCCAGTACTTC. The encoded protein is CASSPTGGRVETQYF.

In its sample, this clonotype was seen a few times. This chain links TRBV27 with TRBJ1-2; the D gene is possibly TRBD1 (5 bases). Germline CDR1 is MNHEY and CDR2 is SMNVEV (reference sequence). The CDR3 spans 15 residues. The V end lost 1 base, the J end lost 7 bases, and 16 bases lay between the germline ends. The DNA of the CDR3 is TGTGCCAGCAGTTTATATGGGGGGACTTTTGGTGGCTACACCTTC. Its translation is CASSLYGGTFGGYTF.

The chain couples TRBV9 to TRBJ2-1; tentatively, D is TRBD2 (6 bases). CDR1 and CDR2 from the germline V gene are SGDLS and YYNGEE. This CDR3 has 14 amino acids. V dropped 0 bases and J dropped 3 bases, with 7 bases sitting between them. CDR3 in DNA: TGTGCCAGCAGCGTAGCCGGGAGCTACAATGAGCAGTTCTTC. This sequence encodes CASSVAGSYNEQFF.